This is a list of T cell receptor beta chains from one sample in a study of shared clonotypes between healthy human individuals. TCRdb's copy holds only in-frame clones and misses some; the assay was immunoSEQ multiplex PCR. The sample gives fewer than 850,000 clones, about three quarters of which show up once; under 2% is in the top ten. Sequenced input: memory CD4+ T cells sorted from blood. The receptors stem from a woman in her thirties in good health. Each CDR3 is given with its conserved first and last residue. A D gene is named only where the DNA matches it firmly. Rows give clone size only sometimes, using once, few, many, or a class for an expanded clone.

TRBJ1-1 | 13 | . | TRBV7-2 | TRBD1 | TGTGCCAGCAGCTCACAGGGGGACACTGAAGCTTTCTTT | CASSSQGDTEAFF
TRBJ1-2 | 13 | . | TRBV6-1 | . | TGTGCCGTTAGAGGGGAGACGGCCTATGGCTACACCTTC | CAVRGETAYGYTF
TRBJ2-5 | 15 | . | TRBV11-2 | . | TGTGCCAGCAGCTCTGACGTAGGGGGATCAGAGACCCAGTACTTC | CASSSDVGGSETQYF
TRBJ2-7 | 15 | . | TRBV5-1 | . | TGCGCCAGCATCCAAGACGGAAGCGGGCTAGGCGAGCAGTACTTC | CASIQDGSGLGEQYF
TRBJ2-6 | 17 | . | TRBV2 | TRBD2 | TGTGCCAGCAGTGGACTAGCGGGAGACTCTGGGGCCAACGTCCTGACTTTC | CASSGLAGDSGANVLTF
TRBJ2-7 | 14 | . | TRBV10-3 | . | TGTGCCATCAGTGAGACAGGAATGGGCTACGAGCAGTACTTC | CAISETGMGYEQYF
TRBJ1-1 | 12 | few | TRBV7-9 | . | TGTGCCAGCAGCTTAGTGGGCAGGGAGACTTTCTTT | CASSLVGRETFF
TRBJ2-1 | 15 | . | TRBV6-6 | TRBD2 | TGTGCCAGCAGTTACCGAACTAGCGGGGCCAATGAGCAGTTCTTC | CASSYRTSGANEQFF
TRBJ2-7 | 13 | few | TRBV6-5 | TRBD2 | TGTGCCAGCGCAGTAGCGGGAGACTACGAGCAGTACTTC | CASAVAGDYEQYF
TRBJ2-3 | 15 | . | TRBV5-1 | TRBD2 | TGCGCCAGCAGTCCAGGACTAGCGGGAGCAGATACGCAGTATTTT | CASSPGLAGADTQYF
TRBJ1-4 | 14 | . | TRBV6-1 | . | TGTGCCAGCACCCTAATGGGGGCTTCGGAAAAACTGTTTTTT | CASTLMGASEKLFF
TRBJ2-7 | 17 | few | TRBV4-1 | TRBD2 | TGCGCCAGCAGCCAGCCCCCTGGGAGCGGGGGGACCTACGAGCAGTACTTC | CASSQPPGSGGTYEQYF
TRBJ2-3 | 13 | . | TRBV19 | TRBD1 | TGTGCCAGTAGGGACAGGGGGCTAGATACGCAGTATTTT | CASRDRGLDTQYF
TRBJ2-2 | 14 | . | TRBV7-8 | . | TGTGCCAGCAGTCCCCAGGGTGGCACCGGGGAGCTGTTTTTT | CASSPQGGTGELFF
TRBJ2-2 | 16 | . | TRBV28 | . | TGTGCCAGCAGAAGGCTAGCTACGAGAAACACCGGGGAGCTGTTTTTT | CASRRLATRNTGELFF
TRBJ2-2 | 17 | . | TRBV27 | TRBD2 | TGTGCCAGCAGTCCTCGCCGGACTAGCGTAATGGCCGGGGAGCTGTTTTTT | CASSPRRTSVMAGELFF
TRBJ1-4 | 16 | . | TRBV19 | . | TGTGCCAGTAGTCCCACTCAGGGGATCACTAATGAAAAACTGTTTTTT | CASSPTQGITNEKLFF
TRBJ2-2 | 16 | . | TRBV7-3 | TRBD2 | TGTGCCAGCAGCTTAACACTAGCGGGGAACACCGGGGAGCTGTTTTTT | CASSLTLAGNTGELFF
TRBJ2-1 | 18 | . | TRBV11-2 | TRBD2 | TGTGCCAGCAGCTTAGTCCGGGCTAGCGGGAGATCCTACAATGAGCAGTTCTTC | CASSLVRASGRSYNEQFF
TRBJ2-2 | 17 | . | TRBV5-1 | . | TGCGCCAGCAGCGGCTATGTAGACCCAGGTTTAGCCGGGGAGCTGTTTTTT | CASSGYVDPGLAGELFF
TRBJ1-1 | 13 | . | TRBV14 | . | TGTGCCAGCAGCCAAGATGTTACAGGTGAAGCTTTCTTT | CASSQDVTGEAFF
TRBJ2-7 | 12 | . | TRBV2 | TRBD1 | TGTGCCACGGGACAGGGGTTCTCCGAGCAGTACTTC | CATGQGFSEQYF
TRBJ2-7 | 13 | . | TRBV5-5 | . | TGTGCCAGCAGCTTGGAGGTACCCTACGAGCAGTACTTC | CASSLEVPYEQYF
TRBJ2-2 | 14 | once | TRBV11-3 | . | TGTGCCAGCAGCTTAGTGGGGTACACCGGGGAGCTGTTTTTT | CASSLVGYTGELFF
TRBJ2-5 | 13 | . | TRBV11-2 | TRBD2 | TGTGCCAGCACCCGGGAGGGCAGGGAGACCCAGTACTTC | CASTREGRETQYF
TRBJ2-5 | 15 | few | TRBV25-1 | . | TGTGCCAGCAGTGCCCCTACTAGGAACCAAGAGACCCAGTACTTC | CASSAPTRNQETQYF
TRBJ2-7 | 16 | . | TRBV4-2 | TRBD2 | TGTGCCAGCAGCTTGAGGCTAGCGGGGGCCCCCTTGCAGCAGTACTTC | CASSLRLAGAPLQQYF
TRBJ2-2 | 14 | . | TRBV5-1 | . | TGCGCCAGCAGCCCCGGACCGAACACCGGGGAGCTGTTTTTT | CASSPGPNTGELFF
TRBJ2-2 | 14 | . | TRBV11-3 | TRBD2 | TGTGCCAGCAGCTTGGCGGGAGCCACCGGGGAGCTGTTTTTT | CASSLAGATGELFF
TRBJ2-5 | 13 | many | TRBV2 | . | TGTGCCAGCTGCAGACTAGAAAGGGAGACCCAGTACTTC | CASCRLERETQYF
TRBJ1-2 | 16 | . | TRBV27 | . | TGTGCCAGCAGTTTATCGATTCTTTCAGTGGATGGTGGCTACACCTTC | CASSLSILSVDGGYTF
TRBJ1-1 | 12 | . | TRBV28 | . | TGTGCCAGCAGTCCTGCTCGGCCTGAAGCTTTCTTT | CASSPARPEAFF
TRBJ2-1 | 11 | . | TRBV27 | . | TGTGCCAGCGGGCGTATTGCTGAGCAGTTCTTC | CASGRIAEQFF
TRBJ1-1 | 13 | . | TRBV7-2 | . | TGTGCCAGCAGCTTAATGCCAGGAACTGAAGCTTTCTTT | CASSLMPGTEAFF
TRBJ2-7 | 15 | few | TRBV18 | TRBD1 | TGTGCCAGCTCACCAGGACAGGGGGCATCCTACGAGCAGTACTTC | CASSPGQGASYEQYF
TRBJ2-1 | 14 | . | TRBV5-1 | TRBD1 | TGCGCCAGCAGCTATGGGACAGAGTACAATGAGCAGTTCTTC | CASSYGTEYNEQFF
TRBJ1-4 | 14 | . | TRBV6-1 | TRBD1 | TGTGCCAGCGGAATAACAGGGGTAGATGAAAAACTGTTTTTT | CASGITGVDEKLFF
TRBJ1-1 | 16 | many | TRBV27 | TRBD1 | TGTGCCAGCAGCAGGACAGGGGGCAGGAGTTGGACTGAAGCTTTCTTT | CASSRTGGRSWTEAFF
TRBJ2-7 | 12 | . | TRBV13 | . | TGTGCCAGCGGCCTAAGGCCCCGCGAGCAGTACTTC | CASGLRPREQYF
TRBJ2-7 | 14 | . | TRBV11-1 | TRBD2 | TGTGCCAGCAGCTTTCTAGCGGGCTTCCGGGAGCAGTACTTC | CASSFLAGFREQYF
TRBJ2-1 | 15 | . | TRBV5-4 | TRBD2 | TGTGCCAGCAGGGGACTAGCGGGAGGGTACAATGAGCAGTTCTTC | CASRGLAGGYNEQFF
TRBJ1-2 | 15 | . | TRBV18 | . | TGTGCCAGCTCTCCGGACTTAACGGGATACTATGGCTACACCTTC | CASSPDLTGYYGYTF
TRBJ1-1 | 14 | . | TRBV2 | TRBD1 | TGTGCCAGCGGGGACAGGGATTTGAACACTGAAGCTTTCTTT | CASGDRDLNTEAFF
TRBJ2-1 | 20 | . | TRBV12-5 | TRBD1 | TGTGCTAGTGGTTTACCCCGGGACAGGGGGTCGTTAAGCTCCTACAATGAGCAGTTCTTC | CASGLPRDRGSLSSYNEQFF
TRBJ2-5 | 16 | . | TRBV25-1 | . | TGTGCCAGCAGCACCAACGGCCAGGGTAATCAAGAGACCCAGTACTTC | CASSTNGQGNQETQYF
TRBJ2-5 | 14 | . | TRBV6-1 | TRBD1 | TGTGCCAGCAGACCGGGACAGGGATTGGAGACCCAGTACTTC | CASRPGQGLETQYF
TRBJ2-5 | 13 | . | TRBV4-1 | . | TGCGCCAGCAGCCGGGGTCCTGTAGAGACCCAGTACTTC | CASSRGPVETQYF